These 32 T cell receptor beta chains came from one sample sequenced in a study of technical replicates of blood from several donors. Using immunoSEQ multiplex PCR, the repertoire was profiled, and TCRdb retains in-frame clones only, with some absent. The sample yields 65,000 to 85,000 clones, just under 95% seen once. Sequencing input: T cells isolated from PBMCs. These receptors originate from a human donor in good health.

The CDR3 bases are TGCGCCAGCAGCTTGGCACAGGGACTAGGGGAAAAACTGTTTTTT. Its translation: CASSLAQGLGEKLFF. The chain links TRBV5-1 to TRBJ1-4, with D possibly TRBD1 on 6 matching bases. Germline-derived CDR1 and CDR2 are SGHRS and YFSETQ. The CDR3 is 15 amino acids. Trimming took off 0 bases at V and 8 bases at J, with 14 bases between the two ends.

J is TRBJ2-1 and V is TRBV15, with TRBD2 matching over 15 bases. The V and J ends lost 2 bases and 10 bases, in that order; junction bases with no gene match: 18. The CDR3 has 20 amino acids. CDR1 is LNHNV and CDR2 is YYDKDF in the germline V gene (reference sequence). DNA of the CDR3: TGTGCCACCAGCAGATCACCCCATGGACTAGCGGGAGGGCAGACCTGGGAGCAGTTCTTC. Translation: CATSRSPHGLAGGQTWEQFF.

The chain uses TRBV10-3 and TRBJ1-2; D remains ambiguous. CDR1 is ENHRY, CDR2 SYGVKD, per germline. V was shortened by 5 bases and J by 4 bases, with 8 bases between the two germline ends. CDR3 length: 12 amino acids. CDR3 region: CAISSAVYGYTF. As DNA, the CDR3 is TGTGCCATCAGTAGCGCAGTCTATGGCTACACCTTC.

V and J are TRBV20-1 and TRBJ1-2; D remains unclear. The CDR3 is 11 residues long. Deletions cut 5 bases from V and 4 bases from J, with 8 bases between. Germline CDR1 and CDR2: DFQATT and SNEGSKA (reference sequence). This CDR3 is CSAAAFYGYTF. DNA for the CDR3: TGCAGTGCTGCCGCGTTCTATGGCTACACCTTC.

The chain recombines TRBV7-9 with TRBJ2-7, with D tentatively TRBD1 (5 bases). The CDR3 is 14 amino acids. V gave up 5 bases and J gave up 4 bases, with 15 bases separating them. CDR1 SEHNR and CDR2 FQNEAQ come from the germline V gene (reference sequence). The DNA of the CDR3 is TGTGCCAGCAGCCTCAGGGCTGGGGCTTACGAGCAGTACTTC. Translation: CASSLRAGAYEQYF.

J is TRBJ2-2 and V is TRBV12-2; the table's D call, TRBD2, has no DNA check behind it. TRBV12-2 is annotated as a pseudogene. This CDR3 contains 15 residues. The CDR3 sequence is CASRLERRGTGELFF. CDR3 in DNA: TGTGCAAGTCGCTTAGAAAGGCGGGGAACCGGGGAGCTGTTTTTT.

The chain employs TRBV28 and TRBJ2-1, with D possibly being TRBD2 (6 bases). This CDR3 has 15 amino acids. CDR1 is MDHEN and CDR2 is SYDVKM in the germline V gene. With 1 base removed from V and 4 bases from J, the gap between germline ends came to 11 bases. CDR3 amino acids: CASSLSWEDYNEQFF. CDR3 nucleotide sequence: TGTGCCAGCAGTTTATCGTGGGAGGATTACAATGAGCAGTTCTTC.

CDR3 coding DNA: TGTGCCAGCAGTGAAGATGGTTTTCAGGCGTCTGACGTCCTGACTTTC. It yields the protein CASSEDGFQASDVLTF. The chain carries TRBV6-1 and TRBJ2-6; D is undetermined. Germline CDR1 MNHNS, CDR2 SASEGT. V was trimmed by 1 base and J by 11 bases, leaving 18 bases between them. The CDR3 extends over 16 amino acids.

This clone was seen only a few times. The V and J genes are TRBV11-3 and TRBJ2-3; TRBD2 matches at 11 bases. Trimming removed 1 base from V and 0 bases from J; junction bases left unmatched: 0. Per the germline V gene, CDR1 is SGHNT and CDR2 is YENEEA. The length of the CDR3 is 16 residues. The CDR3 DNA sequence: TGTGCCAGCAGCTTAGGGACTAGCGGGAGCACAGATACGCAGTATTTT. Translation: CASSLGTSGSTDTQYF.

The V call is TRBV29-1, the J call TRBJ2-7, with 11 nucleotides matching TRBD1. CDR1 is SQVTM and CDR2 is ANQGSEA in the germline V gene. The ends lost 0 bases at V and 2 bases at J; junction bases unmatched: 0. The CDR3 is 14 residues long. This chain's CDR3 is CSVEEDRGPYEQYF. CDR3 in DNA: TGCAGCGTTGAAGAGGACAGGGGGCCCTACGAGCAGTACTTC.

Comment on this clone: One junction end does not reproduce the germline sequence, and a read error may be involved. This sequence joins TRBV30 and TRBJ2-7; D uncertain. The CDR3 spans 8 residues. Germline CDR1 GTSNPN, CDR2 SVGIG (reference sequence). The CDR3 region has the DNA TGTGCCTGGCCGAGGCGCCACTTC. It specifies CAWPRRHF. Variable domain in full (rest from reference TRBV30 and TRBJ2-7): SQTIHQWPATLVQPVGSPLSLECTVEGTSNPNLYWYRQAAGRGLQLLFYSVGIGQISSEVPQNLSASRPQDRQFILSSKKLLLSDSGFYLCAWPRRHFGPGTRLTVT.

The V gene is TRBV7-2, the J gene TRBJ2-2; perhaps TRBD1 as D (7 bases). Germline V gene lookup returns CDR1 SGHTA and CDR2 FQGNSA. The CDR3 runs to 15 residues. Between the trimmed V and J ends, which lost 4 bases and 4 bases, there was a span of 13 bases. The CDR3 loop is CASSSRQGGTGELFF. CDR3 DNA: TGTGCCAGCAGCTCCCGGCAGGGGGGCACCGGGGAGCTGTTTTTT.

This clone occurred once. The gene calls are TRBV15 and TRBJ1-3; D not resolved. V lost 0 bases to trimming and J lost 3 bases, with 12 bases between them. CDR1 is LNHNV and CDR2 is YYDKDF in the germline V gene (reference sequence). The CDR3 covers 16 residues. The CDR3 region is CATSRDPGEGGNTIYF. The DNA for the CDR3 is TGTGCCACCAGCAGAGATCCCGGGGAAGGTGGAAACACCATATATTTT.

This sequence joins TRBV27 and TRBJ2-7, with D perhaps TRBD1 (6 bases). The CDR3 is made up of 15 amino acids. The germline CDR1 and CDR2 sequences are MNHEY and SMNVEV (reference sequence). V lost 4 bases and J 0 bases, leaving 13 bases between the germline ends. The CDR3 protein is CASSSRQDHSYEQYF. CDR3 in DNA: TGTGCCAGCAGTTCGAGACAGGATCACTCCTACGAGCAGTACTTC.

CDR3 in amino acids: CASSRFSGRRDEQFF. The CDR3 bases are TGTGCCAGCAGTCGATTTAGCGGGAGGCGGGACGAGCAGTTCTTC. This rearrangement joins TRBV7-2 to TRBJ2-1, with 10 bases that match TRBD2. V lost 6 bases to trimming and J lost 10 bases; unmatched junction nucleotides: 12. The CDR3 is 15 residues long. The V gene's germline CDR1 is SGHTA and CDR2 FQGNSA.

CDR3 in DNA: TGTGCCAGCAGCACAGGACTAGCGGGAGTCGAGCAGTACTTC. Its translation is CASSTGLAGVEQYF. The chain couples TRBV7-6 to TRBJ2-7; 13 bases match TRBD2. The CDR3 spans 14 residues. Germline V gives CDR1 SGHVS, CDR2 FNYEAQ. J gave up 6 bases and V 5 bases, and 4 bases lay outside the gene matches.

The chain has TRBV7-9 and TRBJ1-3; 12 bases are a match to TRBD1. The CDR3 runs 18 residues. V trimming: 7 bases; J trimming: 1 base; junction bases outside the gene matches: 11. Per the germline V gene, CDR1 is SEHNR and CDR2 is FQNEAQ (reference sequence). This CDR3 reads CASTTGTGGFLSGNTIYF. For the CDR3, the DNA is TGTGCCAGCACTACCGGGACAGGGGGCTTTCTATCTGGAAACACCATATATTTT.

V and J are TRBV6-1 and TRBJ1-2; 10 bases fit TRBD1. After removal of 0 bases from V and 4 bases from J, the junction contained 8 bases not matched to a gene. The CDR3 extends over 17 amino acids. CDR1 is MNHNS, CDR2 SASEGT, per germline. CDR3 protein: CASSEARGTGERYGYTF. In nucleotides, the CDR3 is TGTGCCAGCAGTGAAGCCAGGGGGACAGGGGAGCGCTATGGCTACACCTTC.

This clone appeared a single time. J is TRBJ2-7 and V is TRBV27, with D hard to call. The germline gives CDR1 MNHEY, CDR2 SMNVEV (reference sequence). CDR3 size: 17 residues. V was clipped by 3 bases and J by 0 bases, with 18 bases between them. In DNA form, the CDR3 reads TGTGCCAGCAGTTTTAATCCTGCGAAACGAAGCTCCTACGAGCAGTACTTC. Protein sequence: CASSFNPAKRSSYEQYF.

The CDR3 nucleotides read TGTGCCAGCAGTTTTTCTAGCGGGAGGGAGACAGATACGCAGTATTTT. The encoded protein is CASSFSSGRETDTQYF. The chain links TRBV27 to TRBJ2-3, with 12 nucleotides matching TRBD2. V gave up 3 bases and J gave up 3 bases; unmatched junction bases: 4. The CDR3 has 16 residues. Germline V gene sequence: CDR1 MNHEY, CDR2 SMNVEV (reference sequence).

J is TRBJ1-2 and V is TRBV7-9, with D unresolved. V lost 3 bases and J 0 bases, leaving 5 bases between the germline ends. Germline CDR1 is SEHNR and CDR2 is FQNEAQ (reference sequence). The CDR3 totals 13 residues. CDR3 protein: CASSFTTNYGYTF. The CDR3 DNA sequence: TGTGCCAGCAGCTTCACAACTAACTATGGCTACACCTTC.

The V gene is TRBV7-9, the J gene TRBJ2-5; D call uncertain. Between the trimmed V and J ends, which lost 1 base and 2 bases, there was a span of 2 bases. Looked up from germline, CDR1 is SEHNR and CDR2 is FQNEAQ (reference sequence). CDR3 length: 12 residues. CDR3 sequence (DNA): TGTGCCAGCAGCTTAGTACAAGAGACCCAGTACTTC. It codes for CASSLVQETQYF.

The chain links TRBV4-1 to TRBJ2-2; D might be TRBD1 (6 bases). CDR1 and CDR2 from the germline V gene are MGHRA and YSYEKL. The CDR3 is made up of 15 amino acids. With 4 bases removed from V and 7 bases from J, the gap between germline ends came to 16 bases. CDR3 DNA sequence: TGCGCCAGCAGCCTAAGGGACAACTACTTCGGGGAGCTGTTTTTT. It codes for CASSLRDNYFGELFF.

The CDR3: CASSSRRNTEAFF. DNA for the CDR3: TGTGCCAGTAGTAGTCGCAGAAACACTGAAGCTTTCTTT. This chain connects TRBV19 to TRBJ1-1; D gene uncertain. Germline V CDR1 and CDR2: LNHDA, SQIVND (reference sequence). V was cut by 4 bases and J by 2 bases, with 8 bases left in between. The CDR3 is 13 amino acids.

The CDR3, as DNA: TGCAGCGTTGAATACTTGACAGGGCTTTATGGCTACACCTTC. Translated, it gives CSVEYLTGLYGYTF. This chain uses TRBV29-1 with TRBJ1-2, with 7 bases identical to TRBD1. With V trimmed by 2 bases and J by 5 bases, 8 bases remained unmatched. CDR3 length: 14 residues. Per the germline V gene, CDR1 is SQVTM and CDR2 is ANQGSEA.

This chain links TRBV27 with TRBJ2-5; 8 bases match TRBD1. Trimming cost V 4 bases and J 6 bases; bases outside gene matches: 4. CDR1 is MNHEY, CDR2 SMNVEV, per germline (reference sequence). The CDR3 covers 13 residues. In DNA, the CDR3 is TGTGCCAGCAGTTGGGACAGGTTTAAGACCCAGTACTTC. Amino acid sequence: CASSWDRFKTQYF.

The chain joins TRBV25-1 to TRBJ2-1, with TRBD1 identical over 7 bases. Trimming cost V 6 bases and J 0 bases; bases outside gene matches: 5. Germline CDR1 is MGHDK and CDR2 is SYGVNS. This CDR3 is 15 amino acids long. The CDR3 DNA follows: TGTGCCAGCAGGGATACAGGGGTCTCCTACAATGAGCAGTTCTTC. This codes for CASRDTGVSYNEQFF.

The chain employs TRBV7-8 and TRBJ2-7, with D unresolved. The CDR3 is 15 residues long. CDR1 is SGHVS, CDR2 FQNEAQ, per germline. Between the trimmed V and J ends, which lost 4 bases and 2 bases, there was a span of 15 bases. The CDR3 DNA follows: TGTGCCAGCAGCTCGGCGGTCGGAGTGGCCTACGAGCAGTACTTC. Translating it yields CASSSAVGVAYEQYF.

This sequence joins TRBV11-3 and TRBJ2-7; a weak D match, TRBD1 (6 bases). Germline values: CDR1 SGHNT, CDR2 YENEEA. The CDR3 length is 12 residues. Trimming removed 8 bases at V and 6 bases at J, with 14 bases between. The CDR3 bases are TGTGCCAGCGCCACAGGGCCAGGCGAGCAGTACTTC. Its translation is CASATGPGEQYF.

This chain uses TRBV2 with TRBJ1-1; D ambiguous. Between the trimmed V and J ends, which lost 6 bases and 4 bases, there was a span of 12 bases. The CDR3 contains 13 residues. Germline V CDR1 and CDR2: SNHLY, FYNNEI. CDR3 loop: CASRYGGPTEAFF. CDR3 bases: TGTGCCAGCAGGTACGGCGGCCCCACTGAAGCTTTCTTT. The whole variable domain, remainder taken from reference TRBV2 and TRBJ1-1, is EPEVTQTPSHQVTQMGQEVILRCVPISNHLYFYWYRQILGQKVEFLVSFYNNEISEKSEIFDDQFSVERPDGSNFTLKIRSTKLEDSAMYFCASRYGGPTEAFFGQGTRLTVV.

J is TRBJ2-3 and V is TRBV10-1, with TRBD2 identical over 7 bases. The length of the CDR3 is 15 residues. The ends lost 3 bases at V and 2 bases at J; junction bases unmatched: 5. Germline V CDR1 and CDR2: WNHNN, SYGVQD (reference sequence). The CDR3 is CASSEGGRPTDTQYF. CDR3 bases: TGCGCCAGCAGTGAAGGCGGGAGACCCACAGATACGCAGTATTTT.

This chain uses TRBV25-1 with TRBJ2-1; D is unclear. This CDR3 contains 11 residues. CDR1 and CDR2 (germline): MGHDK, SYGVNS. With 10 bases removed from V and 8 bases from J, the gap between germline ends came to 12 bases. The CDR3 DNA follows: TGTGCCATCAGAGTGGGCTATGAGCAGTTCTTC. Its protein is CAIRVGYEQFF.